The text below deals with one T cell receptor beta chain. Its antigen is as yet unknown. One entry per CDR3 protein, called by TCRdb with MiXCR from the reads. The table includes some 590,000 distinct CDR3 sequences, just under 40% detected once. This record comes from a study of T cell repertoires in cytomegalovirus infection. On the study more broadly: Recently described HLA-C-restricted plus well-studied HLA-B-restricted CMV epitopes were used. Indicated by public TCR beta signatures were CMV infection and matching HLA type. Findings and limits, study-wide: In two of eight donors, the top clonotype was HLA-C-restricted CMV-specific.

The germline V gene has CDR1 MNHEY and CDR2 SVGAGI. This CDR3 is built from 15 residues. V lost 6 bases to trimming and J lost 7 bases, with 16 bases between them. Sequences were derived from cultured PBMCs, sampled from culture after CMV antigen stimulation. The chain recombines TRBV6-5 with TRBJ1-6; D might be TRBD1 (5 bases). This TCR came from a human donor in good health (CMV status not recorded). Some clones in this sample may be carry-over from other donors' samples. The CDR3 DNA reads as TGTGCCAGCAGGGCTCAGGGTTGGTCCAATTCACCCCTCCACTTT. It yields the protein CASRAQGWSNSPLHF.